This TCR beta chain emerged from a study of OX40 agonist ivuxolimab in advanced cancers. Here immunoSEQ multiplex PCR was the method, and the copy in TCRdb shows in-frame clones only, minus some. Of about 36,000 clones listed, over 75% are singletons. V was pared by 5 bases and J by 4 bases, with 17 bases between. There are 15 residues in the CDR3. From germline, CDR1 is SGHAT and CDR2 FQNNGV. Sample: CD4+ or CD8+ T cells sorted from blood, taken in a trial of the OX40 agonist ivuxolimab. V and J are TRBV11-2 and TRBJ1-2, with no clear D. The sequence was collected from an adult with an advanced solid tumor such as melanoma, head and neck, liver or kidney cancer. This CDR3 is CASSPAPGGIYGYTF. The DNA for the CDR3 is TGTGCCAGCAGCCCCGCCCCAGGAGGGATCTATGGCTACACCTTC.